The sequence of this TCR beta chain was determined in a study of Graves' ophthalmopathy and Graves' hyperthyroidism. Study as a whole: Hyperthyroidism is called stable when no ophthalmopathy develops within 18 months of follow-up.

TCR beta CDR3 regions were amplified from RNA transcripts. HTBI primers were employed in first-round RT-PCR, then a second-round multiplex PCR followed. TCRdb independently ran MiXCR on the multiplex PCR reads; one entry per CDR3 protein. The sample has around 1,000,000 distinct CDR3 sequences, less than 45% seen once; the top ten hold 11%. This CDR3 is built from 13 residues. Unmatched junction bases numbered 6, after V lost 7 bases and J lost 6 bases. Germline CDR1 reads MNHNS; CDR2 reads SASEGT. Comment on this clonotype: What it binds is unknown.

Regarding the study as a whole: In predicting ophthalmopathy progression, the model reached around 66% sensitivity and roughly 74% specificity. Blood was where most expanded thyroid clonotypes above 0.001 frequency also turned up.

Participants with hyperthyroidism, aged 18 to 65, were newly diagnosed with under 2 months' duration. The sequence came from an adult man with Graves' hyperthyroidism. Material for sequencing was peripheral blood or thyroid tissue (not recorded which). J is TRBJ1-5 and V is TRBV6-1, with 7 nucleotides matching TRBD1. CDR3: CASNDWDSQPQHF. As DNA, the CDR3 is TGTGCCAGCAACGATTGGGACAGTCAGCCCCAGCATTTT.